This T cell receptor (beta chain) was sequenced during a study of T cells expressing NK-cell markers. Looked up from germline, CDR1 is SGHRS and CDR2 is YFSETQ. This CDR3 contains 14 residues. From its re-call of the 5' RACE reads, TCRdb lists each CDR3 protein once, without DNA. Here the sample table reports 450,000 to 600,000 distinct CDR3 sequences. The V gene is TRBV5-1, the J gene TRBJ2-3; TCRdb outputs TRBD2, but without DNA this stays unchecked. Sequenced: blood T cells: a sorted CD56 or NKG2C T cell subset, CD4+ or CD8+ T cells, or bulk PBMC T cells (not recorded which). This sequence was found in a man younger than 30 in good health. This CDR3 is CASYLAGVRDTQYF.